This T cell receptor (beta chain) was captured in a study of technical replicates of blood from a handful of donors. The table came from immunoSEQ multiplex PCR; TCRdb's copy has only in-frame clones and leaves some out. The data hold about 70,000 clones, with about 95% observed a single time. The CDR3 covers 18 residues. Germline trimming cut 4 bases from V and 0 bases from J; bases unmatched to any gene: 12. The germline V gene encodes CDR1 MDHEN and CDR2 SYDVKM. The sequencing input was T cells isolated from PBMCs. This TCR was sampled from a human donor in good health. The chain couples TRBV28 to TRBJ1-3; 7 bases are a match to TRBD1. CDR3 residues: CASSSSQGTASSGNTIYF. DNA of the CDR3: TGTGCCAGCAGTTCCTCCCAGGGGACAGCAAGCTCTGGAAACACCATATATTTT. The full variable domain, with the rest looked up from reference TRBV28 and TRBJ1-3, is DVKVTQSSRYLVKRTGEKVFLECVQDMDHENMFWYRQDPGLGLRLIYFSYDVKMKEKGDIPEGYSVSREKKERFSLILESASTNQTSMYLCASSSSQGTASSGNTIYFGEGSWLTVV.